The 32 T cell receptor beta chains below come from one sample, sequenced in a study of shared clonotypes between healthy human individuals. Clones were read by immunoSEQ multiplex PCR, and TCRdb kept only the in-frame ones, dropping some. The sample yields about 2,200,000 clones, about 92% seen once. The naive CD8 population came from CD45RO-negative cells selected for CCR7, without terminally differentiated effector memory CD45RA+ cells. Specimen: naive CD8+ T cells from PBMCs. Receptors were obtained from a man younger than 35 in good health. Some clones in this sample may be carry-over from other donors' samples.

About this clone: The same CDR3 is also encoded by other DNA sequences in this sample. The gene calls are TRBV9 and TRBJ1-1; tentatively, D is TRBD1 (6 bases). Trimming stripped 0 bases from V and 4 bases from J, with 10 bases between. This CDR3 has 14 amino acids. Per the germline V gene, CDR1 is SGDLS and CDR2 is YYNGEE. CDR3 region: CASSVVGGGTEAFF. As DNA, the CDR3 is TGTGCCAGCAGCGTAGTAGGGGGAGGCACTGAAGCTTTCTTT.

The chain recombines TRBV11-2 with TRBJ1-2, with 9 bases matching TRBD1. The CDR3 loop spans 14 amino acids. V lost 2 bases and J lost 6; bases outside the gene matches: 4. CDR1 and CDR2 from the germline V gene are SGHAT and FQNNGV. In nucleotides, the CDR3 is TGTGCCAGCAGCTTACTGGGACAGGGAAATGGCTACACCTTC. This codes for CASSLLGQGNGYTF.

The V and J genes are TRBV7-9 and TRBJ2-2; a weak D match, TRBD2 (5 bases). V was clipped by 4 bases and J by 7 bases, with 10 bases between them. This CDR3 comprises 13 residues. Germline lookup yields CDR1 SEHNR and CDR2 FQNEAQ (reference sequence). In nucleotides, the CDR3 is TGTGCCAGCAGCTATTATGCGGGCGGGGAGCTGTTTTTT. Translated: CASSYYAGGELFF.

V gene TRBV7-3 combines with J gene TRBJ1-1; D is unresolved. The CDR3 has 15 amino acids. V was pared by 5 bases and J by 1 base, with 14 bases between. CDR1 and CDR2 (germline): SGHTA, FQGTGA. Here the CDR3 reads CASSLVRSANTEAFF. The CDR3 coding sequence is TGTGCCAGCAGCCTAGTTAGGTCAGCGAACACTGAAGCTTTCTTT.

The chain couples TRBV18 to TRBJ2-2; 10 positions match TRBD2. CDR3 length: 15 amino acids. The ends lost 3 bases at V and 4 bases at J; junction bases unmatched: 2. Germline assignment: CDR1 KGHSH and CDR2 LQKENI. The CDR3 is CASSPGTSVTGELFF. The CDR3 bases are TGTGCCAGCTCACCTGGGACTAGCGTCACCGGGGAGCTGTTTTTT.

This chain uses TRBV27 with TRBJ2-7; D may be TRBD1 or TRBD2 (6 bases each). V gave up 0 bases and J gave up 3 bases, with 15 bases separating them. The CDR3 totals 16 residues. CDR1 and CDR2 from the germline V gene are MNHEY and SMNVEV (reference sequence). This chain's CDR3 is CASSLSAGHGFYEQYF. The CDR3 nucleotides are TGTGCCAGCAGTTTATCCGCGGGACACGGTTTCTACGAGCAGTACTTC.

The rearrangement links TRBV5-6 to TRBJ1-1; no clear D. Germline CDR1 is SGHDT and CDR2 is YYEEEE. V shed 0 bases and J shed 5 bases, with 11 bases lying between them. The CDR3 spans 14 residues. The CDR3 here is CASSLAEGRTEAFF. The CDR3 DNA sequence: TGTGCCAGCAGCTTGGCCGAGGGAAGGACTGAAGCTTTCTTT. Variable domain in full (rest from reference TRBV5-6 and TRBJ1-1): DAGVTQSPTHLIKTRGQQVTLRCSPKSGHDTVSWYQQALGQGPQFIFQYYEEEERQRGNFPDRFSGHQFPNYSSELNVNALLLGDSALYLCASSLAEGRTEAFFGQGTRLTVV.

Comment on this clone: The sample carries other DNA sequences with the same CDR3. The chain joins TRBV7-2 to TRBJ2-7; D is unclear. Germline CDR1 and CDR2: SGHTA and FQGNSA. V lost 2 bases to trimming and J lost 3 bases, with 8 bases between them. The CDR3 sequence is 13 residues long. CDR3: CASSLWVGYEQYF. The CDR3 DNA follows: TGTGCCAGCAGCTTATGGGTCGGCTACGAGCAGTACTTC.

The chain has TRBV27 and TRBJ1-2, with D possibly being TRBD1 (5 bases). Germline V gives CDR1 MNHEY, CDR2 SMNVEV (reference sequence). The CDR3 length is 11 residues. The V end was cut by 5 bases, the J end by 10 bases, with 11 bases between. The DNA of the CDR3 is TGTGCCAGCAGTACAGGTCTCCACTACACCTTC. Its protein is CASSTGLHYTF.

The CDR3 region is CASSLQRHPNEKLFF. The CDR3 DNA reads TGTGCCAGCAGCTTACAGAGACACCCTAATGAAAAACTGTTTTTT. V usage is TRBV7-9 and J usage is TRBJ1-4, with D uncertain. With 2 bases removed from V and 3 bases from J, the gap between germline ends came to 10 bases. Per germline, CDR1 SEHNR and CDR2 FQNEAQ (reference sequence). The CDR3 loop spans 15 amino acids.

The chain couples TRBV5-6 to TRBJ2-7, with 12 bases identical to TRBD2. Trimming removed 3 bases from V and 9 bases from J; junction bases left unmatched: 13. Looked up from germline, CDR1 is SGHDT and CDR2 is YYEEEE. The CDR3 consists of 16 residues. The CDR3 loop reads CASSSMTSGGRGAQYF. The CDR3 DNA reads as TGTGCCAGCAGCTCCATGACTAGCGGGGGACGAGGGGCGCAGTACTTC.

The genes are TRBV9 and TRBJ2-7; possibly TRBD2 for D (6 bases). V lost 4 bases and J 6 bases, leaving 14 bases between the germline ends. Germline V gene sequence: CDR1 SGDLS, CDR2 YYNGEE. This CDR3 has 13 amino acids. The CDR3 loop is CASSTRLVGEQYF. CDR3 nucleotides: TGTGCCAGCAGCACCAGACTAGTAGGCGAGCAGTACTTC.

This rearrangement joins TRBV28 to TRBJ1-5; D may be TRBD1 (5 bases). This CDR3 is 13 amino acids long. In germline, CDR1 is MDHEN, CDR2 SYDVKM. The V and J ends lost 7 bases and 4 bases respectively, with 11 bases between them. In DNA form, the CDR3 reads TGTGCCAGCACCCTGGGGGGAAATCAGCCCCAGCATTTT. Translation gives CASTLGGNQPQHF.

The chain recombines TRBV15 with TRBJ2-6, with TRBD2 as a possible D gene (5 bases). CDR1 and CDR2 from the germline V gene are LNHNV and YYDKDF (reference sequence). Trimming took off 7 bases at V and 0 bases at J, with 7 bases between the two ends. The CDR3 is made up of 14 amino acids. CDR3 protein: CATKEGSGANVLTF. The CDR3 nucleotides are TGTGCCACCAAAGAGGGCTCTGGGGCCAACGTCCTGACTTTC.

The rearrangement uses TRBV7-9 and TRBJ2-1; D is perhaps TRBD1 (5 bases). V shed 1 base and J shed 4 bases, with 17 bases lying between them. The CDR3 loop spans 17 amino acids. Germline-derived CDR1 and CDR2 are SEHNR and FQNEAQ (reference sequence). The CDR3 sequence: CASSLGVRQGLYNEQFF. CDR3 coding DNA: TGTGCCAGCAGCTTAGGGGTTCGGCAGGGTTTGTACAATGAGCAGTTCTTC.

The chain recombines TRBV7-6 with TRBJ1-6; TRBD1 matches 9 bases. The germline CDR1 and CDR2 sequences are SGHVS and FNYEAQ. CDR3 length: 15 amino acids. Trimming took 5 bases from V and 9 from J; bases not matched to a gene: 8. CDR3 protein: CASSPRQGVGSPLHF. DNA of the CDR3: TGTGCCAGCAGCCCCCGACAGGGGGTCGGTTCACCCCTCCACTTT.

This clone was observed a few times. This CDR3 is CASSEGDRVQPQHF. CDR3 coding DNA: TGTGCCAGCAGTGAGGGGGACAGAGTTCAGCCCCAGCATTTT. The J gene is TRBJ1-5, the V gene TRBV25-1, with 7 bases identical to TRBD1. Germline V gene lookup returns CDR1 MGHDK and CDR2 SYGVNS. Unmatched junction bases numbered 5, after V lost 3 bases and J lost 6 bases. The CDR3 runs 14 residues.

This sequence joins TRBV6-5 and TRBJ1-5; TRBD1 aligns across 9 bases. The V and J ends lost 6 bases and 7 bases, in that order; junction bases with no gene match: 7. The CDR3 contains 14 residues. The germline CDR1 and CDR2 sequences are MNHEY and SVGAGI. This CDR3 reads CASRPGQGEQPQHF. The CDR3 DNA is TGTGCCAGCAGGCCGGGACAGGGAGAGCAGCCCCAGCATTTT.

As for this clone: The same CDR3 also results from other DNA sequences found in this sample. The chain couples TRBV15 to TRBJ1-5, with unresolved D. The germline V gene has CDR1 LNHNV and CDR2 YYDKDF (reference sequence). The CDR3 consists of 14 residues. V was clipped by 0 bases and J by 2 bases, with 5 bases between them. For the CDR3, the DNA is TGTGCCACCAGCAGAGAGCGGGGCAATCAGCCCCAGCATTTT. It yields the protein CATSRERGNQPQHF.

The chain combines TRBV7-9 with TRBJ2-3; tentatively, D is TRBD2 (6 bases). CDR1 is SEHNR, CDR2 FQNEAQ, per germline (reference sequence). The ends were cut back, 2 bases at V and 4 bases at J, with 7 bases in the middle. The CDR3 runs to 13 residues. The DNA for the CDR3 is TGTGCCAGCAGCTTAACGGGGGCAGATACGCAGTATTTT. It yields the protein CASSLTGADTQYF. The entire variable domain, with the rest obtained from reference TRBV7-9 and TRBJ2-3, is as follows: DTGVSQNPRHKITKRGQNVTFRCDPISEHNRLYWYRQTLGQGPEFLTYFQNEAQLEKSRLLSDRFSAERPKGSFSTLEIQRTEQGDSAMYLCASSLTGADTQYFGPGTRLTVL.

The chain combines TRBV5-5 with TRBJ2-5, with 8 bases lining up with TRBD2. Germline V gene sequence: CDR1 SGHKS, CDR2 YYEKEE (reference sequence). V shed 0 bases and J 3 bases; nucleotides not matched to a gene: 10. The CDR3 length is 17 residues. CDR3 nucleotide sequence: TGTGCCAGCAGCTTGGTTCTAGCGGGTGGGGGGAAAGAGACCCAGTACTTC. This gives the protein CASSLVLAGGGKETQYF.

CDR3 protein: CASSPGVRSYNEQFF. In nucleotides, the CDR3 is TGTGCCAGCAGCCCCGGCGTAAGGTCCTACAATGAGCAGTTCTTC. The chain carries TRBV27 and TRBJ2-1; D remains unclear. The V gene's germline CDR1 is MNHEY and CDR2 SMNVEV (reference sequence). This CDR3 is built from 15 residues. Trimming took 6 bases from V and 1 from J, leaving 13 bases between them.

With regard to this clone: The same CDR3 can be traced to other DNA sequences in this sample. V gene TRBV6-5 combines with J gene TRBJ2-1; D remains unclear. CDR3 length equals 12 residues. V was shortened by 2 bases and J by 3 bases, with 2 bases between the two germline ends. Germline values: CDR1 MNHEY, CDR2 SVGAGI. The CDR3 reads CASSYDYNEQFF. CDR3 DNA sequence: TGTGCCAGCAGTTACGACTACAATGAGCAGTTCTTC.

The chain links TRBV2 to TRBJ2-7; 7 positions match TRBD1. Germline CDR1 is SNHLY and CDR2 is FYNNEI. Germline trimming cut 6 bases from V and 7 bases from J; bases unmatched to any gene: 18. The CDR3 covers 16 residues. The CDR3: CASRQPRDSYLIEQYF. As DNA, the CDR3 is TGTGCCAGCAGACAGCCTAGGGACAGCTATCTAATAGAGCAGTACTTC. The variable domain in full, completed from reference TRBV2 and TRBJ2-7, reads EPEVTQTPSHQVTQMGQEVILRCVPISNHLYFYWYRQILGQKVEFLVSFYNNEISEKSEIFDDQFSVERPDGSNFTLKIRSTKLEDSAMYFCASRQPRDSYLIEQYFGPGTRLTVT.

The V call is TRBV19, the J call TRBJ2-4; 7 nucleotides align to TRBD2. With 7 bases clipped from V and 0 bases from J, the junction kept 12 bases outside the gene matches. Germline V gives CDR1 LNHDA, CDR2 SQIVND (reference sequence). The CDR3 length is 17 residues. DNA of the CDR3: TGTGCCAGTAATGTTGCGGGAGAGGGAATAGCCAAAAACATTCAGTACTTC. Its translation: CASNVAGEGIAKNIQYF.

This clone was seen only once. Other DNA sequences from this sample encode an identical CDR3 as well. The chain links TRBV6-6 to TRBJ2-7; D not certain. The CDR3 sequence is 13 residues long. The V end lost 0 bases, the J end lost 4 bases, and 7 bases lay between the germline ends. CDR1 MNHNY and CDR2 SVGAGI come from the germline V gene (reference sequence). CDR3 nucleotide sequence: TGTGCCAGCAGTTACTCGAATATATACGAGCAGTACTTC. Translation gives CASSYSNIYEQYF.

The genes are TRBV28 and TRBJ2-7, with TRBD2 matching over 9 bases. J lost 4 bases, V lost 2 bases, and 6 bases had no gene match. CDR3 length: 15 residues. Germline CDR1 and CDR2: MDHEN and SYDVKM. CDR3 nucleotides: TGTGCCAGCAGTTTAGCCTTAGCGGGAGTTTACGAGCAGTACTTC. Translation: CASSLALAGVYEQYF.

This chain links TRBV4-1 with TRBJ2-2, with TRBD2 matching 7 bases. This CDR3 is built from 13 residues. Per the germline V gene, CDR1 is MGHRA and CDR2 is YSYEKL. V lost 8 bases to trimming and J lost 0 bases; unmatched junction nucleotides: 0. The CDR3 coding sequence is TGCGCCAGCCGGGGGGCGAACACCGGGGAGCTGTTTTTT. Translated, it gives CASRGANTGELFF.

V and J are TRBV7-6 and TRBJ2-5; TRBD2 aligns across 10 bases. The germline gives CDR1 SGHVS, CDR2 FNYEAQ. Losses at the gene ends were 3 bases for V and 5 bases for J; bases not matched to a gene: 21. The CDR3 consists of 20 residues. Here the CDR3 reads CASSFLQVLAGGQLPETQYF. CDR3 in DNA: TGTGCCAGCAGCTTCCTCCAAGTATTAGCGGGAGGCCAGCTCCCGGAGACCCAGTACTTC.

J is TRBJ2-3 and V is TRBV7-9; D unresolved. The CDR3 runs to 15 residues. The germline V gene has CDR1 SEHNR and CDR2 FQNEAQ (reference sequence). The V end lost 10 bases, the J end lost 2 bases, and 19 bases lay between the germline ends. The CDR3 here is CATQSNSRPTDTQYF. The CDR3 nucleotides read TGTGCCACCCAGTCGAATTCCCGTCCCACAGATACGCAGTATTTT.

The CDR3 sequence: CASTPEGYGTEAFF. CDR3 coding DNA: TGTGCCAGCACCCCGGAGGGGTACGGCACTGAAGCTTTCTTT. The gene calls are TRBV6-1 and TRBJ1-1; tentative D call: TRBD1 (5 bases). The CDR3 is made up of 14 amino acids. Germline values: CDR1 MNHNS, CDR2 SASEGT. The V end lost 7 bases, the J end lost 4 bases, and 16 bases lay between the germline ends.

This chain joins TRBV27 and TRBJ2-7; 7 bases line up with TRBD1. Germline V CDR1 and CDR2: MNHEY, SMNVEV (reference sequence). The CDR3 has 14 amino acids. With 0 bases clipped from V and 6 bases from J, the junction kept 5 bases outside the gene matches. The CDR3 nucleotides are TGTGCCAGCAGTTTATCCCACAGGGGCGTCGAGCAGTACTTC. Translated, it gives CASSLSHRGVEQYF.